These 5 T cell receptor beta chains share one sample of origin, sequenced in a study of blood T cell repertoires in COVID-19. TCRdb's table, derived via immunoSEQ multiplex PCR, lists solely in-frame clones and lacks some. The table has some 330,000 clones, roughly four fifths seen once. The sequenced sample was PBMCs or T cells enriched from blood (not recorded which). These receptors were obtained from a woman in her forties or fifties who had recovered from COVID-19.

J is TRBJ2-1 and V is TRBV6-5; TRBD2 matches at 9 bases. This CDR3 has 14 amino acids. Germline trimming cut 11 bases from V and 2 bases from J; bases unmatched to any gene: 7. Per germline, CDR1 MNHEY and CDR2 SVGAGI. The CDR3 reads CAAEVAGAYNEQFF. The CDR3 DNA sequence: TGTGCCGCCGAGGTAGCGGGGGCCTACAATGAGCAGTTCTTC.

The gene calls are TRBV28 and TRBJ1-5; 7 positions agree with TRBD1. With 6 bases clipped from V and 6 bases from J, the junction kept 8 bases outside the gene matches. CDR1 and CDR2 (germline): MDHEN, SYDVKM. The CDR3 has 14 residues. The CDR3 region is CASSTGQFSQPQHF. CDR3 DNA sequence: TGTGCCAGCAGCACGGGACAGTTCAGTCAGCCCCAGCATTTT. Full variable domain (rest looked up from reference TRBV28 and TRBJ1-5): DVKVTQSSRYLVKRTGEKVFLECVQDMDHENMFWYRQDPGLGLRLIYFSYDVKMKEKGDIPEGYSVSREKKERFSLILESASTNQTSMYLCASSTGQFSQPQHFGDGTRLSIL.

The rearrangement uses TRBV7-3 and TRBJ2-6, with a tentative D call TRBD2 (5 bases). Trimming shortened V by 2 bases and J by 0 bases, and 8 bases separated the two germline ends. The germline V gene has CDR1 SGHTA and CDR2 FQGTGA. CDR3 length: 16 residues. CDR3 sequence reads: CASSLEGASGANVLTF. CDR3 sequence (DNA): TGTGCCAGCAGCTTAGAGGGAGCCTCTGGGGCCAACGTCCTGACTTTC.

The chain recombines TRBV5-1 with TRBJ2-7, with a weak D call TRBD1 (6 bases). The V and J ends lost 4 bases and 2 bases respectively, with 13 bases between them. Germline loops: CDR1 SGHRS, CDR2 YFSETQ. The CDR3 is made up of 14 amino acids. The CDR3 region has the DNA TGCGCCAGCAGCCAACAGGGAAGGGCCTACGAGCAGTACTTC. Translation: CASSQQGRAYEQYF.

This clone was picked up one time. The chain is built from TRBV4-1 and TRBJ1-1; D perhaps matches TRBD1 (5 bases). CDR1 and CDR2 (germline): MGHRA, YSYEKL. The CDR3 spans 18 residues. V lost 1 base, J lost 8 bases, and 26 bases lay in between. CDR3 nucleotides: TGCGCCAGCAGCCAAGTCGACTCAAAGGGGATTATCTGGACGGAAGCTTTCTTT. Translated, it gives CASSQVDSKGIIWTEAFF.